This T cell receptor (beta chain) was identified in a study of blood T cell repertoires in COVID-19. Study overall: The United States, Italy and Spain provided the acute and convalescent COVID-19 samples. T cells, B-cell-depleted T cells, or PBMCs provided the cDNA or gDNA that served as material.

In the original analysis: Using reference gene primer amplification, nucleated cell counts were estimated. Data came from immunoSEQ multiplex PCR; TCRdb stores just in-frame clones and leaves some out. V, J and clone size are taken as reported in that table, and D and trimming were inferred from the DNA itself. There are some 47,000 clones in the sample; around 86% occur only once, and approximately 2% lies in the top ten. This clone appeared a few times. Per the germline V gene, CDR1 is SGHTA and CDR2 is FQGTGA. V gave up 2 bases and J gave up 5 bases; unmatched junction bases: 2. This CDR3 contains 15 residues.

The sequence derives from a woman aged 60 to 75 with acute or convalescent COVID-19. The V call is TRBV7-3, the J call TRBJ1-6, with 8 bases identical to TRBD1. Sequenced material: peripheral blood. The CDR3 sequence: CASSLGTGNNSPLHF. CDR3 sequence (DNA): TGTGCCAGCAGCTTAGGGACAGGAAATAATTCACCCCTCCACTTT. The complete variable domain, with remaining parts taken from reference TRBV7-3 and TRBJ1-6, reads GAGVSQTPSNKVTEKGKYVELRCDPISGHTALYWYRQSLGQGPEFLIYFQGTGAADDSGLPNDRFFAVRPEGSVSTLKIQRTERGDSAVYLCASSLGTGNNSPLHFGNGTRLTVT.